This T cell receptor (beta chain) derives from a study of cytotoxic CD8 clonotypes in ibrutinib-treated CLL. Overall study context: Average yields of roughly 260,000 productive templates and around 100,000 productive rearrangements characterized the samples.

The germline V and J ends were trimmed by 5 bases and 0 bases, with 14 bases remaining between them. The CDR3 sequence is 15 residues long. Germline V gene sequence: CDR1 MNHEY, CDR2 SMNVEV (reference sequence). Study findings and constraints: Timing of sampling differed between sustained-remission and progressing patients.

Notes on this clone: What it recognizes is unknown.

The assay was immunoSEQ multiplex PCR, and TCRdb's table has in-frame clones only and misses some. The repertoire has some 150,000 clones, over 60% of them found once; the top ten carry around 13%. The V and J genes are TRBV27 and TRBJ2-7; D not resolved. The source was PBMCs, collected after 12 months of ibrutinib treatment. The sequence was obtained from a human donor with chronic lymphocytic leukemia. CDR3 residues: CASSPKGRSSYEQYF. CDR3 bases: TGTGCCAGCAGTCCCAAAGGGCGGTCCTCCTACGAGCAGTACTTC.